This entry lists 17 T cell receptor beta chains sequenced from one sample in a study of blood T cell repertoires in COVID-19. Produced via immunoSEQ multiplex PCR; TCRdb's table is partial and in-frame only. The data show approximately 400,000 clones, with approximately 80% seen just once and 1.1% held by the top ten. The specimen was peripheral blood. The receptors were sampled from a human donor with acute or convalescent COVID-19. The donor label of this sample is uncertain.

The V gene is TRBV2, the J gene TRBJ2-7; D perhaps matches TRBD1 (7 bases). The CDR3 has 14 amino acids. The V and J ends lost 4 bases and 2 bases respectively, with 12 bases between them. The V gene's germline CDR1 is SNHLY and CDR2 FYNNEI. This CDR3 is CASSVQGGPYEQYF. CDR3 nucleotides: TGTGCCAGCAGTGTCCAGGGGGGTCCCTACGAGCAGTACTTC. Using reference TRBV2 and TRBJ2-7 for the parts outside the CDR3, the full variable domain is EPEVTQTPSHQVTQMGQEVILRCVPISNHLYFYWYRQILGQKVEFLVSFYNNEISEKSEIFDDQFSVERPDGSNFTLKIRSTKLEDSAMYFCASSVQGGPYEQYFGPGTRLTVT.

Here the CDR3 DNA reads TGTGCCAGCAGCGCCTCCGGGACAGTTCCCTACGAGCAGTACTTC. This sequence encodes CASSASGTVPYEQYF. The chain is built from TRBV5-5 and TRBJ2-7; 7 bases agree with TRBD1. Trimming took 4 bases from V and 2 from J; bases not matched to a gene: 9. Germline V CDR1 and CDR2: SGHKS, YYEKEE (reference sequence). CDR3 size: 15 residues.

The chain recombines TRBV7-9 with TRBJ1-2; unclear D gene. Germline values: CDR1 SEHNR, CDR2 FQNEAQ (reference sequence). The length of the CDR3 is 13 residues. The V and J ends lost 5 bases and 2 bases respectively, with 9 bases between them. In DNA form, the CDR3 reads TGTGCCAGCAGCACTACAACCAACTATGGCTACACCTTC. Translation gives CASSTTTNYGYTF.

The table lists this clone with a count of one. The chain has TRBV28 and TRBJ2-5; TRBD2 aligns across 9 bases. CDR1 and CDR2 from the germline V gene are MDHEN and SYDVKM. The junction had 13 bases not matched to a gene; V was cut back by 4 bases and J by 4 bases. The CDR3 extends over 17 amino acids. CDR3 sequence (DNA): TGTGCCAGCAGTTATGGCTCGCGCGGGGGGGCCCCAGAGACCCAGTACTTC. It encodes CASSYGSRGGAPETQYF.

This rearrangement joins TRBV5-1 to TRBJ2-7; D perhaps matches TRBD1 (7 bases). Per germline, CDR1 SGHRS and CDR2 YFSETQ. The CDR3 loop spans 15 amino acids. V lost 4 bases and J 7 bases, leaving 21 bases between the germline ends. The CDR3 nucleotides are TGCGCCAGCAGCCCGTGGGCGGAGGGGGCGGGTGAGCAGTACTTC. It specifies CASSPWAEGAGEQYF.

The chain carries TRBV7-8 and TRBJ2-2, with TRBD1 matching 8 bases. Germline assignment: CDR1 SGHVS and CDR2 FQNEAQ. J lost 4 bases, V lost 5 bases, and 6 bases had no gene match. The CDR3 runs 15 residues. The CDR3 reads CASSQDRVATGELFF. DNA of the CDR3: TGTGCCAGCAGCCAGGACAGGGTGGCCACCGGGGAGCTGTTTTTT.

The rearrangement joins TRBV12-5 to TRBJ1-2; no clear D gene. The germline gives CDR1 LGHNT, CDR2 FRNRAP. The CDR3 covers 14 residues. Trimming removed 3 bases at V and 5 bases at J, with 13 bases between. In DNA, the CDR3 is TGTGCTAGTGGTTTTGGAGCGGGGTCGTATGGCTACACCTTC. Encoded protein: CASGFGAGSYGYTF.

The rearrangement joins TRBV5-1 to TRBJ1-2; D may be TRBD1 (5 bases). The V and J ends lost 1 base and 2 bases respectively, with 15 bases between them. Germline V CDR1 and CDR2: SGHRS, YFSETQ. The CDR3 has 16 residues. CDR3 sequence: CASSLSPSAGNYGYTF. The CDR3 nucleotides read TGCGCCAGCAGCTTGAGCCCCTCGGCAGGGAACTATGGCTACACCTTC.

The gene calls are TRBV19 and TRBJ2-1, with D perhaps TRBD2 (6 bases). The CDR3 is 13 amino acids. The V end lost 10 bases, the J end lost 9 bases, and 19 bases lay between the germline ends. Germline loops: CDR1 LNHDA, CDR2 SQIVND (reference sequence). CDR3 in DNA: TGTGCCACTCTAAAGAACGGGAGAGGTGAGCAGTTCTTC. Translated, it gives CATLKNGRGEQFF.

CDR3 DNA sequence: TGTGCCAGCAGCGTCAGACAGGGTCGTTCCTACGAGCAGTACTTC. Protein product: CASSVRQGRSYEQYF. V is TRBV13 and J is TRBJ2-7; TRBD1 matches at 7 bases. J was trimmed by 1 base and V by 5 bases; bases with no gene match: 8. CDR1 is PRHDT and CDR2 is FYEKMQ in the germline V gene (reference sequence). The CDR3 runs to 15 residues. The entire variable domain, with the rest obtained from reference TRBV13 and TRBJ2-7, is as follows: AAGVIQSPRHLIKEKRETATLKCYPIPRHDTVYWYQQGPGQDPQFLISFYEKMQSDKGSIPDRFSAQQFSDYHSELNMSSLELGDSALYFCASSVRQGRSYEQYFGPGTRLTVT.

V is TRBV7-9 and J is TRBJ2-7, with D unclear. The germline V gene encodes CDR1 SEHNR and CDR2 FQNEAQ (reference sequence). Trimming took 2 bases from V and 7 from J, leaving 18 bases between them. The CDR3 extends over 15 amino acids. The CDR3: CASSLTQVGSWEQYF. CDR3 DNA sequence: TGTGCCAGCAGCTTAACGCAGGTCGGCTCATGGGAGCAGTACTTC.

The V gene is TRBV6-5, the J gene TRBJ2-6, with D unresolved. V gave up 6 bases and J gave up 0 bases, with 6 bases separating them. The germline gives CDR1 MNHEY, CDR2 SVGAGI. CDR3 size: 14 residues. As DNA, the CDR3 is TGTGCCAGCAGCCGACTCTCTGGGGCCAACGTCCTGACTTTC. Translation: CASSRLSGANVLTF.

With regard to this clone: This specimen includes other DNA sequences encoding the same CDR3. Here the CDR3 reads CASSLQMNTEAFF. CDR3 in DNA: TGTGCCAGCAGCCTTCAGATGAACACTGAAGCTTTCTTT. The J gene is TRBJ1-1, the V gene TRBV12-3 or TRBV12-4; the D is unclear. V was cut by 6 bases and J by 0 bases, with 8 bases left in between. This CDR3 is built from 13 residues.

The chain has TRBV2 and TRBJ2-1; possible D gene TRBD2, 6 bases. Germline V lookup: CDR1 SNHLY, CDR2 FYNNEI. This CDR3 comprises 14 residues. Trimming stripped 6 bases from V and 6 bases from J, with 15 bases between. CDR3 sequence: CASRRRGYPNEQFF. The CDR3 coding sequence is TGTGCCAGCAGACGACGGGGGTACCCCAATGAGCAGTTCTTC.

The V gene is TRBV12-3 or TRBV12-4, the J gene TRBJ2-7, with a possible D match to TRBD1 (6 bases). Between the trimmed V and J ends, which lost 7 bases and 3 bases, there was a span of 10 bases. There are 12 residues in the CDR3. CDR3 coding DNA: TGTGCCAGCAAAGGACAGTTCTACGAGCAGTACTTC. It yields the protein CASKGQFYEQYF.

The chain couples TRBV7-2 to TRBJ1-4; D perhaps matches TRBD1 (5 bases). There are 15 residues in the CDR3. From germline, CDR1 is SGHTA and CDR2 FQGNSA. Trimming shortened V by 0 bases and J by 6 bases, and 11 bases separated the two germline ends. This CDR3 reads CASSLAFSRDEKLFF. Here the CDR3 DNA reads TGTGCCAGCAGCTTAGCCTTTTCCAGGGATGAAAAACTGTTTTTT.

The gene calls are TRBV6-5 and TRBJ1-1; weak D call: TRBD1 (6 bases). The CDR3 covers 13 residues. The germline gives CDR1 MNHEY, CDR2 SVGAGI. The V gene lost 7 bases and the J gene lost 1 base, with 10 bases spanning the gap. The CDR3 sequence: CASTKQGNTEAFF. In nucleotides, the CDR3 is TGTGCCAGCACCAAACAGGGGAACACTGAAGCTTTCTTT.